The 26 T cell receptor beta chains given below trace back to one sample, sequenced in a study of OX40 agonist ivuxolimab in advanced cancers. The receptor library was made with the immunoSEQ multiplex PCR assay. The table comes from immuneACCESS by way of TCRdb, which keeps in-frame sequences with V and J called. Part of the clones is missing from these tables; in studies checked, under half for an unresolved V gene and the rest for unknown reasons. Here the sample has 57,000 or so clones; roughly 89% occur a single time. In total, the top ten clones hold 0.55% to 0.65% of the sample. This specimen consisted of CD4+ or CD8+ T cells sorted from blood, obtained in a trial of the OX40 agonist ivuxolimab. These receptor sequences come from an adult with an advanced solid tumor such as melanoma, head and neck, liver or kidney cancer.

The chain combines TRBV29-1 with TRBJ2-5; D tentatively fits TRBD1 or TRBD2 (6 bases each). Germline CDR1 reads SQVTM; CDR2 reads ANQGSEA. Trimming pared 3 bases from V and 1 base from J, leaving 9 bases between. This CDR3 has 13 amino acids. The CDR3 spells CSVDKGGQETQYF. The CDR3 DNA reads as TGCAGCGTTGACAAGGGGGGCCAAGAGACCCAGTACTTC.

The chain carries TRBV27 and TRBJ2-3; 9 nucleotides match TRBD2. V was pared by 3 bases and J by 12 bases, with 16 bases of the junction left unmatched. Germline-derived CDR1 and CDR2 are MNHEY and SMNVEV (reference sequence). This CDR3 comprises 16 residues. For the CDR3, the DNA is TGTGCCAGCAGTTTCCGGGGACTAGCCGGGCGGTTGAGCCAGTATTTT. Encoded protein: CASSFRGLAGRLSQYF.

The genes are TRBV15 and TRBJ2-7, with D uncertain. Per germline, CDR1 LNHNV and CDR2 YYDKDF (reference sequence). This CDR3 region has 15 residues. The V end was cut by 0 bases, the J end by 3 bases, with 12 bases between. The CDR3 reads CATSRDRAINYEQYF. The CDR3 DNA sequence: TGTGCCACCAGCAGAGATCGGGCGATAAACTACGAGCAGTACTTC.

This chain uses TRBV5-4 with TRBJ1-5, with 9 bases lining up with TRBD1. Germline trimming cut 0 bases from V and 5 bases from J; bases unmatched to any gene: 0. CDR1 SGHNT and CDR2 YYREEE come from the germline V gene (reference sequence). The CDR3 is made up of 14 amino acids. The DNA for the CDR3 is TGTGCCAGCAGCTTGGGGACAGGGGATCAGCCCCAGCATTTT. Encoded protein: CASSLGTGDQPQHF.

This clone has a single count. The gene calls are TRBV6-1 and TRBJ1-1; TRBD1 might be the D (6 bases). The V gene lost 8 bases and the J gene lost 6 bases, with 19 bases spanning the gap. The germline gives CDR1 MNHNS, CDR2 SASEGT. This CDR3 has 14 amino acids. The CDR3 nucleotides are TGTGCCAGCGGCGGGGGGGCATTAATGTCTGAAGCTTTCTTT. This codes for CASGGGALMSEAFF.

The V and J genes are TRBV27 and TRBJ1-1; D remains ambiguous. This CDR3 contains 9 residues. V shed 8 bases and J shed 11 bases, with 9 bases lying between them. Germline V gene data show CDR1 as MNHEY and CDR2 as SMNVEV (reference sequence). CDR3 sequence: CASSPNAFF. The CDR3 DNA follows: TGTGCCAGCTCCCCGAATGCTTTCTTT.

This chain uses TRBV19 with TRBJ2-2; TRBD2 agrees at 13 bases. The CDR3 is 16 residues long. In germline, CDR1 is LNHDA, CDR2 SQIVND (reference sequence). V was pared by 8 bases and J by 8 bases, with 11 bases of the junction left unmatched. CDR3 protein: CASGTGTSGMGGELFF. The DNA of the CDR3 is TGTGCCAGTGGTACCGGGACTAGCGGGATGGGTGGGGAGCTGTTTTTT.

This clone was counted a few times. V usage is TRBV28 and J usage is TRBJ1-6; D is unclear. The germline V and J ends were trimmed by 8 bases and 15 bases, with 20 bases remaining between them. The germline CDR1 and CDR2 sequences are MDHEN and SYDVKM. The CDR3 spans 13 residues. CDR3 coding DNA: TGTGCCAGCTCGAGGACGGCTGAATTTAGCCTCCACTTT. Encoded protein: CASSRTAEFSLHF.

The gene calls are TRBV5-6 and TRBJ2-5, with 11 bases lining up with TRBD2. The CDR3 has 17 amino acids. J lost 5 bases, V lost 4 bases, and 13 bases had no gene match. CDR1 is SGHDT, CDR2 YYEEEE, per germline. CDR3 coding DNA: TGTGCCAGCAGCCCGGGGACTAGCGGTTTGCTCAGGGAGACCCAGTACTTC. Translation gives CASSPGTSGLLRETQYF.

The chain is built from TRBV29-1 and TRBJ2-7, with a weak D call TRBD2 (7 bases). Germline-derived CDR1 and CDR2 are SQVTM and ANQGSEA. The CDR3 is 14 residues long. V lost 4 bases, J lost 1 base, and 14 bases lay in between. The DNA of the CDR3 is TGCAGCGTTGGTAGGGGGGGCGATTCCTACGAGCAGTACTTC. Translation gives CSVGRGGDSYEQYF.

This chain joins TRBV10-3 and TRBJ1-5; no reliable D call. This CDR3 is 14 amino acids long. From germline, CDR1 is ENHRY and CDR2 SYGVKD. The V gene lost 7 bases and the J gene lost 3 bases, with 13 bases spanning the gap. CDR3 sequence: CAIKEGQNNQPQHF. CDR3 coding DNA: TGTGCCATCAAGGAAGGTCAGAACAATCAGCCCCAGCATTTT.

A note on this clone: One end of the junction is discordant with germline, which a read error may explain. This chain links TRBV7-2 with TRBJ2-3, with 8 bases that match TRBD2. Germline V gives CDR1 SGHTA, CDR2 FQGNSA. The CDR3 length is 15 residues. CDR3 residues: CASSLAGSITDTQYF. The DNA of the CDR3 is TGTGCCAGCAGCCTAGCGGGTTCTATCACAGATACGCAGTATTTT.

This clone has a single count. The CDR3: CASSLTGARRTGELFF. In DNA form, the CDR3 reads TGTGCCAGCAGTCTGACAGGGGCAAGAAGGACCGGGGAGCTGTTTTTT. The chain couples TRBV28 to TRBJ2-2; TRBD1 matches 8 bases. The junction had 10 bases not matched to a gene; V was cut back by 5 bases and J by 5 bases. The length of the CDR3 is 16 residues. The V gene's germline CDR1 is MDHEN and CDR2 SYDVKM.

The chain is built from TRBV5-4 and TRBJ1-2, with D perhaps TRBD1 (6 bases). V lost 2 bases and J 7 bases, leaving 12 bases between the germline ends. There are 13 residues in the CDR3. Germline CDR1 reads SGHNT; CDR2 reads YYREEE (reference sequence). The CDR3 DNA is TGTGCCAGCAGCTTCAACAGGGTGGGTGGCTACACCTTC. Translated: CASSFNRVGGYTF.

The gene calls are TRBV29-1 and TRBJ2-1; 8 bases are shared with TRBD2. The V gene end was trimmed by 2 bases and the J gene end by 9 bases; junction bases not matched to a gene: 6. Looked up from germline, CDR1 is SQVTM and CDR2 is ANQGSEA. The CDR3 length is 13 residues. The CDR3 reads CSVEQGLVSEQFF. For the CDR3, the DNA is TGCAGCGTTGAACAGGGACTAGTATCTGAGCAGTTCTTC.

This chain joins TRBV14 and TRBJ1-2; no definite D call. V lost 1 base, J lost 6 bases, and 9 bases lay in between. The CDR3 is 13 residues long. Germline CDR1 SGHDN, CDR2 FVKESK. The DNA for the CDR3 is TGTGCCAGCAGCCAAGGAACAGAGCATGGCTACACCTTC. It specifies CASSQGTEHGYTF. Filled out from reference TRBV14 and TRBJ1-2, the complete variable domain reads EAGVTQFPSHSVIEKGQTVTLRCDPISGHDNLYWYRRVMGKEIKFLLHFVKESKQDESGMPNNRFLAERTGGTYSTLKVQPAELEDSGVYFCASSQGTEHGYTFGSGTRLTVV.

J is TRBJ1-2 and V is TRBV14, with TRBD1 matching 11 bases. V dropped 3 bases and J dropped 8; count of bases not matched to a gene: 11. CDR3 length: 16 amino acids. Germline lookup yields CDR1 SGHDN and CDR2 FVKESK. The CDR3: CASSQNPGQGVRGYTF. The CDR3 DNA reads as TGTGCCAGCAGCCAGAACCCGGGACAGGGGGTGCGGGGCTACACCTTC. Supplemented by reference TRBV14 and TRBJ1-2, the full variable domain reads EAGVTQFPSHSVIEKGQTVTLRCDPISGHDNLYWYRRVMGKEIKFLLHFVKESKQDESGMPNNRFLAERTGGTYSTLKVQPAELEDSGVYFCASSQNPGQGVRGYTFGSGTRLTVV.

This chain connects TRBV10-3 to TRBJ2-1; TRBD1 or TRBD2 may be the D gene (5 bases each). This CDR3 is built from 12 residues. Germline V gene lookup returns CDR1 ENHRY and CDR2 SYGVKD. The ends were cut back, 0 bases at V and 9 bases at J, with 6 bases in the middle. CDR3 bases: TGTGCCATCAGTGAGTCGGGGGTTGAGCAGTTCTTC. As protein: CAISESGVEQFF.

The chain recombines TRBV28 with TRBJ2-3; TRBD2 is a possible D gene (5 bases). This CDR3 is built from 13 residues. CDR1 is MDHEN, CDR2 SYDVKM, per germline. V was clipped by 3 bases and J by 1 base, with 5 bases between them. The CDR3 loop reads CASSFSGTDTQYF. CDR3 coding DNA: TGTGCCAGCAGTTTTAGCGGCACAGATACGCAGTATTTT. Supplemented by reference TRBV28 and TRBJ2-3, the full variable domain reads DVKVTQSSRYLVKRTGEKVFLECVQDMDHENMFWYRQDPGLGLRLIYFSYDVKMKEKGDIPEGYSVSREKKERFSLILESASTNQTSMYLCASSFSGTDTQYFGPGTRLTVL.

V gene TRBV6-1 combines with J gene TRBJ2-7; weak D call: TRBD1 (5 bases). The V gene's germline CDR1 is MNHNS and CDR2 SASEGT. CDR3 length: 14 residues. Trimming left V 1 base short and J 6 bases short, with 13 bases between. The CDR3 nucleotides are TGTGCCAGCAGTGAAGTGGGCAGGGCCGCCGAGCAGTACTTC. Its protein product is CASSEVGRAAEQYF.

The chain couples TRBV28 to TRBJ1-5; no reliable D call. V was clipped by 7 bases and J by 4 bases, with 8 bases between them. CDR1 and CDR2 from the germline V gene are MDHEN and SYDVKM. This CDR3 is 12 amino acids long. CDR3 loop: CASTPMNQPQHF. In nucleotides, the CDR3 is TGTGCCAGCACGCCGATGAATCAGCCCCAGCATTTT. The complete variable domain, with remaining parts taken from reference TRBV28 and TRBJ1-5, reads DVKVTQSSRYLVKRTGEKVFLECVQDMDHENMFWYRQDPGLGLRLIYFSYDVKMKEKGDIPEGYSVSREKKERFSLILESASTNQTSMYLCASTPMNQPQHFGDGTRLSIL.

This clone came up a few times. This chain links TRBV4-2 with TRBJ1-1; TRBD1 agrees at 9 bases. The CDR3 has 11 amino acids. With V trimmed by 8 bases and J by 8 bases, 3 bases remained unmatched. CDR1 is LGHNA and CDR2 is YNFKEQ in the germline V gene. This CDR3 is CASADRGEAFF. CDR3 in DNA: TGTGCCAGCGCGGACAGGGGAGAAGCTTTCTTT.

This clone was found a few times. J is TRBJ1-6 and V is TRBV5-4; TRBD1 aligns across 10 bases. The CDR3 extends over 15 amino acids. Germline CDR1 is SGHNT and CDR2 is YYREEE (reference sequence). V was pared by 3 bases and J by 6 bases, with 3 bases of the junction left unmatched. The CDR3: CASSSRDRGNSPLHF. The DNA for the CDR3 is TGTGCCAGCAGCTCCCGGGACAGGGGTAATTCACCCCTCCACTTT. The full variable domain, rest sourced from reference TRBV5-4 and TRBJ1-6, is ETGVTQSPTHLIKTRGQQVTLRCSSQSGHNTVSWYQQALGQGPQFIFQYYREEENGRGNFPPRFSGLQFPNYSSELNVNALELDDSALYLCASSSRDRGNSPLHFGNGTRLTVT.

V gene TRBV6-1 combines with J gene TRBJ1-2, with TRBD1 as a possible D gene (5 bases). The V gene's germline CDR1 is MNHNS and CDR2 SASEGT. The CDR3 has 14 residues. Trimming pared 2 bases from V and 5 bases from J, leaving 12 bases between. Here the CDR3 reads CASSEMGVEYGYTF. CDR3 coding DNA: TGTGCCAGCAGTGAAATGGGGGTTGAATATGGCTACACCTTC.

This chain links TRBV5-6 with TRBJ1-2; D remains unclear. Per the germline V gene, CDR1 is SGHDT and CDR2 is YYEEEE. V lost 7 bases, J lost 0 bases, and 19 bases lay in between. The CDR3 runs 16 residues. The CDR3 nucleotides read TGTGCCAGCGGTCGAGGGAGGTACTCAGCTAACTATGGCTACACCTTC. It is translated as CASGRGRYSANYGYTF.

The chain employs TRBV2 and TRBJ1-1; D is perhaps TRBD1 (5 bases). The germline V and J ends were trimmed by 7 bases and 4 bases, with 13 bases remaining between them. The CDR3 consists of 13 residues. From germline, CDR1 is SNHLY and CDR2 FYNNEI. Here the CDR3 DNA reads TGTGCCAGCAAGGAGCGACAGTTCACTGAAGCTTTCTTT. This sequence encodes CASKERQFTEAFF.